This T cell receptor beta chain emerged from a study of vaccination and CD4 T cells after COVID-19. Sequence data for DNA of cultured CD4+ T cells were generated by the Oncomine TCR Beta short-read assay. Investigators obtained genomic DNA by extraction from cultured CD4+ T cells. From the PCR reads, TCRdb called clonotypes with MiXCR, one entry per CDR3 protein. In the table there are some 12,000 distinct CDR3 sequences, approximately 61% of which are singletons. The V gene end was trimmed by 5 bases and the J gene end by 4 bases; junction bases not matched to a gene: 5. The CDR3 contains 13 residues. From germline, CDR1 is DFQATT and CDR2 SNEGSKA (reference sequence). This clonotype has just one count. What it binds is unknown. Regarding treatment: approximately 9-day PBMC culture with coronavirus spike peptide pools or control peptides (ViraFEST assay). ViraFEST grew antigen-specific T cells using peptide pools, then sequenced TCRs. IL-2 at roughly 10 IU/ml and peptide pools at approximately 10 ug/ml were added to PBMCs cultured at about 2 million per well.

The sequence came from a human donor who had recovered from COVID-19. This chain joins TRBV20-1 and TRBJ2-4; 7 positions match TRBD1. Sequenced input: CD4+ T cells from blood, cultured in vitro. The CDR3 is CSAPTGQKNIQYF. CDR3 DNA sequence: TGCAGTGCTCCGACAGGGCAAAAAAACATTCAGTACTTC.